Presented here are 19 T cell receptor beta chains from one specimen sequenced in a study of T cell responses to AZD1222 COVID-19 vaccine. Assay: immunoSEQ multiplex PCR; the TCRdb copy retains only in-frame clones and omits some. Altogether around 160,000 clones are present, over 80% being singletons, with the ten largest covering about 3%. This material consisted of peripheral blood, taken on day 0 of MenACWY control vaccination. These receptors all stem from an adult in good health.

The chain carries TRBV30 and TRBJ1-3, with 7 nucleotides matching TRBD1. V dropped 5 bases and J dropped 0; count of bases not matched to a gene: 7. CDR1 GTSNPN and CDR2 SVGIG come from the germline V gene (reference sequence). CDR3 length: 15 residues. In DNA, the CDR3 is TGTGCCTGGGACGGACAGGAGAGCTCTGGAAACACCATATATTTT. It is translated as CAWDGQESSGNTIYF.

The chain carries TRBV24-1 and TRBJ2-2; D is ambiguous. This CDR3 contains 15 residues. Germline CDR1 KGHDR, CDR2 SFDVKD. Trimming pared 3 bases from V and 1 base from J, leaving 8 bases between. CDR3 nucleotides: TGTGCCACCAGTGATCGAGACCTGAACACCGGGGAGCTGTTTTTT. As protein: CATSDRDLNTGELFF.

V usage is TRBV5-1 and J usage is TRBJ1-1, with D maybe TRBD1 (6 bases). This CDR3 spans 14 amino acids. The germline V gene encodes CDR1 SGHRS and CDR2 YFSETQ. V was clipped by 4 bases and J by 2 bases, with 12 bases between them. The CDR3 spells CASSLRTDNTEAFF. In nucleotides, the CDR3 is TGCGCCAGCAGCCTACGGACAGACAACACTGAAGCTTTCTTT.

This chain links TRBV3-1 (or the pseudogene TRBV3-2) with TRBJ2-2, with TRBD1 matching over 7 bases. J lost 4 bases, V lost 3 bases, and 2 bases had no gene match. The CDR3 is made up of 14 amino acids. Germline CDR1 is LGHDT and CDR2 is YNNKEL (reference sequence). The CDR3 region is CASSQTGFTGELFF. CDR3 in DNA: TGTGCCAGCAGCCAGACAGGGTTCACCGGGGAGCTGTTTTTT.

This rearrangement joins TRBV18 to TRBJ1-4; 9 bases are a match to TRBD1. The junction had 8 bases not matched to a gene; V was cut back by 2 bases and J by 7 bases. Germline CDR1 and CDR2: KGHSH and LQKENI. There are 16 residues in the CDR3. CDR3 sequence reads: CASSPWATGGSEKLFF. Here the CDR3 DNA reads TGTGCCAGCTCACCATGGGCGACAGGGGGGAGTGAAAAACTGTTTTTT. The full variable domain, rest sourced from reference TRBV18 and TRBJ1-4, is NAGVMQNPRHLVRRRGQEARLRCSPMKGHSHVYWYRQLPEEGLKFMVYLQKENIIDESGMPKERFSAEFPKEGPSILRIQQVVRGDSAAYFCASSPWATGGSEKLFFGSGTQLSVL.

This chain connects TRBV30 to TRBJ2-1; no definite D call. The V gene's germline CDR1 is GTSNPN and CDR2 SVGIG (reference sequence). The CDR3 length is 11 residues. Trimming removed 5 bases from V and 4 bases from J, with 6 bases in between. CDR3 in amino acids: CAWGPYNEQFF. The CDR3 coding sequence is TGTGCCTGGGGGCCGTACAATGAGCAGTTCTTC.

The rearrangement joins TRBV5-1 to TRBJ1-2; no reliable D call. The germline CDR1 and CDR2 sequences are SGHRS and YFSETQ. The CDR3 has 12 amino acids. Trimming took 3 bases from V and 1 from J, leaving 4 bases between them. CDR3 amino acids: CASSSDNYGYTF. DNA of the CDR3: TGCGCCAGCAGCTCGGATAACTATGGCTACACCTTC.

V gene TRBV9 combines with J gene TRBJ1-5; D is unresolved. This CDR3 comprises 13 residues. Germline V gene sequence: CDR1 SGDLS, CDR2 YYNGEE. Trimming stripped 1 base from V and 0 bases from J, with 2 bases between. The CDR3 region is CASSVSSNQPQHF. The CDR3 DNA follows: TGTGCCAGCAGCGTAAGTAGCAATCAGCCCCAGCATTTT.

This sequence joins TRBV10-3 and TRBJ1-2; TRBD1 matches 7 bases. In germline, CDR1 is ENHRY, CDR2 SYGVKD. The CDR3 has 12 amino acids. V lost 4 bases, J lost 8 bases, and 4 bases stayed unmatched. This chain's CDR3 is CAISGTGFGYTF. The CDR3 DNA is TGTGCCATCAGTGGGACAGGCTTCGGCTACACCTTC.

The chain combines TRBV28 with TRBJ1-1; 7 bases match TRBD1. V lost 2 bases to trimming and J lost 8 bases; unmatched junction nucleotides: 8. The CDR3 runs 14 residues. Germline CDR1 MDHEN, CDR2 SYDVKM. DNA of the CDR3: TGTGCCAGCAGTTTAGTAGGGACAGAGTACGAAGCTTTCTTT. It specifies CASSLVGTEYEAFF.

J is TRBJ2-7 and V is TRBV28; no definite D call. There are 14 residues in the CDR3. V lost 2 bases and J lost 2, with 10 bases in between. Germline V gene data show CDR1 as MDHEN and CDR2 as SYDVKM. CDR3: CASSLVEGTYEQYF. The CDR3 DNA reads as TGTGCCAGCAGTTTAGTAGAAGGCACCTACGAGCAGTACTTC. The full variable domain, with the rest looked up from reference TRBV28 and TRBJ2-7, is DVKVTQSSRYLVKRTGEKVFLECVQDMDHENMFWYRQDPGLGLRLIYFSYDVKMKEKGDIPEGYSVSREKKERFSLILESASTNQTSMYLCASSLVEGTYEQYFGPGTRLTVT.

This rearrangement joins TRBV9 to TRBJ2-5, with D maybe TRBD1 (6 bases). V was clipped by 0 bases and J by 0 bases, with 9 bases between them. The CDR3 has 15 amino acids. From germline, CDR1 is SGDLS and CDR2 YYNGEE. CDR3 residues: CASSVGGLDQETQYF. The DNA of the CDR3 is TGTGCCAGCAGCGTAGGGGGGCTGGACCAAGAGACCCAGTACTTC.

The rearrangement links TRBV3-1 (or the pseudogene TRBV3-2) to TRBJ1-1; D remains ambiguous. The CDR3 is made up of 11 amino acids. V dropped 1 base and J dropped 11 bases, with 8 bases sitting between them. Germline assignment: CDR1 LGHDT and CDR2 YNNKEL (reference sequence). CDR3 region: CASSQGSGAFF. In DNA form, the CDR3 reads TGTGCCAGCAGCCAAGGGTCTGGCGCTTTCTTT.

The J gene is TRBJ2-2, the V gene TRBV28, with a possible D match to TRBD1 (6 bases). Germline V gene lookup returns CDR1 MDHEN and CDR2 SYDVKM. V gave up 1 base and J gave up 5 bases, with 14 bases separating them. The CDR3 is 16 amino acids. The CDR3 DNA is TGTGCCAGCAGTTTATCACCAGGGGCCGGGACCGGGGAGCTGTTTTTT. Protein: CASSLSPGAGTGELFF.

The CDR3: CASGPGTGQYGYTF. In DNA, the CDR3 is TGCGCCAGCGGACCGGGGACAGGACAGTATGGCTACACCTTC. The V and J genes are TRBV5-1 and TRBJ1-2, with 8 bases fitting TRBD1. The CDR3 has 14 residues. V gave up 7 bases and J gave up 5 bases; unmatched junction bases: 10. Germline-derived CDR1 and CDR2 are SGHRS and YFSETQ.

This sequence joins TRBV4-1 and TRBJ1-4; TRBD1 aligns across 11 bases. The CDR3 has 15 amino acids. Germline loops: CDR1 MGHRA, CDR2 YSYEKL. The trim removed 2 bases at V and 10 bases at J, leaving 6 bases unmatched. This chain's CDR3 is CASSQTGTGGRKLFF. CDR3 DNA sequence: TGCGCCAGCAGCCAAACCGGGACAGGGGGTCGAAAACTGTTTTTT.

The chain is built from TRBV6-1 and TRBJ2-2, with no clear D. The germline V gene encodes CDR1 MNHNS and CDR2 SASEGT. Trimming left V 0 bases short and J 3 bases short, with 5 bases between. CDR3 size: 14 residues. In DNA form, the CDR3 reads TGTGCCAGCAGTGAAGCTTACCACACCGGGGAGCTGTTTTTT. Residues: CASSEAYHTGELFF.

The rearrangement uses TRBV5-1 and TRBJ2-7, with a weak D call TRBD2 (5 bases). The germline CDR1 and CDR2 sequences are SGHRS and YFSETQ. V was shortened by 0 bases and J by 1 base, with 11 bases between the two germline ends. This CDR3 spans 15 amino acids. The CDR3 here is CASSLELVGSYEQYF. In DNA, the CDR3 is TGCGCCAGCAGCTTGGAACTAGTTGGTTCCTACGAGCAGTACTTC.

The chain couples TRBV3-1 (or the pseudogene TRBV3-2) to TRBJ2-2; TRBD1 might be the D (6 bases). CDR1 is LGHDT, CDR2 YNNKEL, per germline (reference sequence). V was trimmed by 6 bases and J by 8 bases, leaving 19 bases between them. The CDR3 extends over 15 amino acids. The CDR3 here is CASRLRDTTRGELFF. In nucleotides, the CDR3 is TGTGCCAGCAGACTCCGGGACACCACAAGGGGGGAGCTGTTTTTT.